This paragraph reports one TCR beta chain. These data are taken from a study of shared clonotypes between healthy human individuals. Naivety among CD8 cells was defined by CD45RO negativity and positive CCR7 selection, thereby excluding terminally differentiated effector memory CD45RA+ cells. Caucasian adults living in Nashville, Tennessee, provided all samples. CDR1 and CDR2 from the germline V gene are MGHRA and YSYEKL. Between the trimmed V and J ends, which lost 0 bases and 5 bases, there was a span of 10 bases. The CDR3 contains 15 residues. Here immunoSEQ multiplex PCR was the method, and the copy in TCRdb shows in-frame clones only, minus some. This sample carries about 2 million clones, about 95% of them seen once, and the ten largest clones take around 1%.

The receptor was isolated from a man aged 18-30 years in good health. V usage is TRBV4-1 and J usage is TRBJ2-2; D unclear. Sequenced: naive CD8+ T cells sorted from blood. The CDR3 DNA sequence: TGCGCCAGCAGCCAAGAAGGGTTCGGGACCGGGGAGCTGTTTTTT. The encoded protein is CASSQEGFGTGELFF.